Each of the 13 T cell receptor beta chains below was sequenced from the same sample in a study of T cell responses to AZD1222 COVID-19 vaccine. Repertoires were generated with immunoSEQ multiplex PCR, while TCRdb's copy carries only in-frame clones and drops some. The sample records around 150,000 clones, 80% to 95% being singletons. The sample was peripheral blood, taken 28 days after the second AZD1222 dose. The receptor set was obtained from an adult who received the AZD1222 COVID-19 vaccine.

This chain uses TRBV11-2 with TRBJ2-7; D ambiguous. The CDR3 covers 16 residues. V dropped 5 bases and J dropped 2 bases, with 19 bases sitting between them. Germline-derived CDR1 and CDR2 are SGHAT and FQNNGV. The CDR3 DNA is TGTGCCAGCAGCGTAGTTCCAAGGCCCCTAGCCTACGAGCAGTACTTC. This translates into CASSVVPRPLAYEQYF.

The chain recombines TRBV10-1 with TRBJ2-3; no clear D gene. The V gene lost 3 bases and the J gene lost 0 bases, with 10 bases spanning the gap. Germline V gene lookup returns CDR1 WNHNN and CDR2 SYGVQD (reference sequence). The CDR3 extends over 15 amino acids. The CDR3 is CASSDERPSTDTQYF. In DNA, the CDR3 is TGCGCCAGCAGTGATGAGCGTCCTAGCACAGATACGCAGTATTTT.

The V call is TRBV9, the J call TRBJ2-7; D is unresolved. Per germline, CDR1 SGDLS and CDR2 YYNGEE. Trimming pared 4 bases from V and 0 bases from J, leaving 5 bases between. The CDR3 spans 12 residues. The CDR3 loop is CASSPPSYEQYF. The CDR3 DNA is TGTGCCAGCAGCCCTCCCTCCTACGAGCAGTACTTC.

This clone was observed a single time. The chain links TRBV13 to TRBJ2-1, with TRBD1 identical over 7 bases. This CDR3 comprises 14 residues. Germline V lookup: CDR1 PRHDT, CDR2 FYEKMQ (reference sequence). With V trimmed by 5 bases and J by 5 bases, 6 bases remained unmatched. The CDR3 here is CASSRQGGHNEQFF. CDR3 DNA: TGTGCCAGCAGCAGACAGGGCGGTCACAATGAGCAGTTCTTC. The full variable domain, rest sourced from reference TRBV13 and TRBJ2-1, is AAGVIQSPRHLIKEKRETATLKCYPIPRHDTVYWYQQGPGQDPQFLISFYEKMQSDKGSIPDRFSAQQFSDYHSELNMSSLELGDSALYFCASSRQGGHNEQFFGPGTRLTVL.

This clone has only one observation. The sample contains more than one DNA sequence encoding this CDR3. Here the CDR3 reads CASSPSNQPQHF. For the CDR3, the DNA is TGTGCCAGCTCACCAAGCAATCAGCCCCAGCATTTT. This chain uses TRBV18 with TRBJ1-5; no reliable D call. CDR3 length equals 12 residues. The ends were cut back, 2 bases at V and 1 base at J, with 0 bases in the middle. The germline V gene encodes CDR1 KGHSH and CDR2 LQKENI.

The genes are TRBV15 and TRBJ1-2, with D tentatively TRBD1 (5 bases). Germline V lookup: CDR1 LNHNV, CDR2 YYDKDF (reference sequence). The ends were cut back, 5 bases at V and 1 base at J, with 17 bases in the middle. The CDR3 has 16 amino acids. Written as DNA, the CDR3 is TGTGCCACCAGCTTATCCGGGACTAAACTTAACTATGGCTACACCTTC. Translation: CATSLSGTKLNYGYTF.

This rearrangement joins TRBV19 to TRBJ1-1; possibly TRBD1 for D (5 bases). Per germline, CDR1 LNHDA and CDR2 SQIVND (reference sequence). Between the trimmed V and J ends, which lost 2 bases and 0 bases, there was a span of 13 bases. The CDR3 is 16 amino acids. CDR3 DNA: TGTGCCAGTAGTATATTTCCAGGGACGATGAACACTGAAGCTTTCTTT. Translating it yields CASSIFPGTMNTEAFF.

The V and J genes are TRBV20-1 and TRBJ1-5; D is uncertain. V was clipped by 3 bases and J by 1 base, with 10 bases between them. The CDR3 totals 14 residues. In germline, CDR1 is DFQATT, CDR2 SNEGSKA (reference sequence). As DNA, the CDR3 is TGCAGTGCTAGTATCAGCGCCAGCAATCAGCCCCAGCATTTT. Translating it yields CSASISASNQPQHF.

This rearrangement joins TRBV5-1 to TRBJ2-2; TRBD2 matches at 7 bases. The length of the CDR3 is 16 residues. Germline CDR1 SGHRS, CDR2 YFSETQ. V shed 1 base, J shed 1 base, and the junction held 4 bases outside the gene matches. The CDR3 sequence is CASSLPLAENTGELFF. CDR3 DNA: TGCGCCAGCAGCTTGCCCCTAGCGGAGAACACCGGGGAGCTGTTTTTT.

The V gene is TRBV19, the J gene TRBJ2-7; unclear D gene. The germline V and J ends were trimmed by 5 bases and 0 bases, with 14 bases remaining between them. Germline CDR1 is LNHDA and CDR2 is SQIVND (reference sequence). The CDR3 contains 15 residues. CDR3 in DNA: TGTGCCAGTAGTTTGACGACCTCTAGCTCCTACGAGCAGTACTTC. Protein sequence: CASSLTTSSSYEQYF. Supplemented by reference TRBV19 and TRBJ2-7, the full variable domain reads DGGITQSPKYLFRKEGQNVTLSCEQNLNHDAMYWYRQDPGQGLRLIYYSQIVNDFQKGDIAEGYSVSREKKESFPLTVTSAQKNPTAFYLCASSLTTSSSYEQYFGPGTRLTVT.

The rearrangement uses TRBV4-1 and TRBJ1-6; 7 bases fit TRBD1. The V gene end was trimmed by 4 bases and the J gene end by 10 bases; junction bases not matched to a gene: 7. From germline, CDR1 is MGHRA and CDR2 YSYEKL. The CDR3 contains 14 residues. The CDR3 spells CASSPGTEVSPLHF. The CDR3 DNA reads as TGCGCCAGCAGCCCCGGGACAGAAGTATCACCCCTCCACTTT.

The chain employs TRBV5-1 and TRBJ1-4; D is unresolved. Trimming shortened V by 0 bases and J by 6 bases, and 6 bases separated the two germline ends. The CDR3 is 13 residues long. The germline V gene has CDR1 SGHRS and CDR2 YFSETQ. CDR3 bases: TGCGCCAGCAGCTTGGCCCCTGATGAAAAACTGTTTTTT. As protein: CASSLAPDEKLFF.

The CDR3 region has the DNA TGTGCCAGCAGTTACTCGAGTAGTCTAGCGGGAGACACAGATACGCAGTATTTT. This translates into CASSYSSSLAGDTDTQYF. The chain recombines TRBV6-2 or TRBV6-3 with TRBJ2-3; 10 bases align to TRBD2. Germline V gene data show CDR1 as MNHEY and CDR2 as SVGEGT. After removal of 0 bases from V and 2 bases from J, the junction contained 8 bases not matched to a gene. The CDR3 has 18 residues.